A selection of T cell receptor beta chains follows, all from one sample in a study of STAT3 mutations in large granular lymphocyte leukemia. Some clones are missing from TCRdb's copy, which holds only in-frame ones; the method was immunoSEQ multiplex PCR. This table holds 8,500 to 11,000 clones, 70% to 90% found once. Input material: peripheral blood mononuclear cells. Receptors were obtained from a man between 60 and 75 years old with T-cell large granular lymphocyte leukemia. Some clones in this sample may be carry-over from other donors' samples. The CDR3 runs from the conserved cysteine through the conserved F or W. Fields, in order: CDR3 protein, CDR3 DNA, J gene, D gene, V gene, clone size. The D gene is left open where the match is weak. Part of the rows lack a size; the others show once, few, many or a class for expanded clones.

CASSVSGGSDEQFF	TGTGCCAGCAGTGTGTCAGGGGGCAGCGATGAGCAGTTCTTC	TRBJ2-1	TRBD1	TRBV6-4	.
CASKETGGGNEQFF	TGTGCCAGCAAGGAGACAGGGGGCGGCAATGAGCAGTTCTTC	TRBJ2-1	TRBD1	TRBV28	.
CASSLGTSGRETQYF	TGTGCCAGCAGCCTAGGGACTAGCGGGAGGGAGACCCAGTACTTC	TRBJ2-5	TRBD2	TRBV5-6	few
CASSAMGQGRTDTQYF	TGTGCCAGCAGCGCAATGGGACAGGGGCGCACAGATACGCAGTATTTT	TRBJ2-3	TRBD1	TRBV9	.
CASTGHSGANVLTF	TGTGCCAGCACCGGGCACTCTGGGGCCAACGTCCTGACTTTC	TRBJ2-6	.	TRBV28	.
CAWSISGIPDTQYF	TGTGCCTGGAGTATTTCAGGGATCCCAGATACGCAGTATTTT	TRBJ2-3	.	TRBV30	.
CASSMTVAYGYTF	TGTGCCAGCAGCATGACAGTGGCCTATGGCTACACCTTC	TRBJ1-2	.	TRBV7-8	.
CASRGGSETQYF	TGTGCCTCGAGGGGGGGCTCGGAGACCCAGTACTTC	TRBJ2-5	.	TRBV30	.
CASSLAGGNEQYF	TGCGCCAGCAGTCTAGCGGGAGGTAACGAGCAGTACTTC	TRBJ2-7	TRBD2	TRBV5-1	.
CASSLQGAGELFF	TGCGCCAGCAGCTTACAGGGAGCCGGGGAGCTGTTTTTT	TRBJ2-2	.	TRBV5-1	.
CASRDTGELFF	TGTGCCAGCAGAGACACCGGGGAGCTGTTTTTT	TRBJ2-2	.	TRBV21-1	.
CASSQRPGELFF	TGTGCCAGCAGTCAAAGACCCGGGGAGCTGTTTTTT	TRBJ2-2	.	TRBV6-5	.
CASSYESTQYF	TGTGCCAGCAGTTACGAGTCTACCCAGTACTTC	TRBJ2-5	.	TRBV6-5	.
CASSVEYGAPLHF	TGTGCCAGCAGCGTAGAGTATGGGGCACCCCTCCACTTT	TRBJ1-6	.	TRBV9	.
CAWSVRGGANSGNTIYF	TGTGCCTGGAGTGTACGGGGGGGGGCGAACTCTGGAAACACCATATATTTT	TRBJ1-3	.	TRBV30	.
CASSLAGTSGANEQFF	TGTGCCAGCAGCTTAGCGGGGACTAGCGGGGCAAATGAGCAGTTCTTC	TRBJ2-1	TRBD2	TRBV7-3	.
CASSLVGFSYEQYF	TGTGCCAGCAGCTTGGTAGGGTTTTCCTACGAGCAGTACTTC	TRBJ2-7	.	TRBV5-8	.
CASSREGVPQETQYF	TGTGCCAGCTCACGTGAGGGGGTCCCCCAAGAGACCCAGTACTTC	TRBJ2-5	.	TRBV18	.
CASSLALQGSYNEQFF	TGTGCCAGCAGCTTGGCCTTGCAGGGATCCTACAATGAGCAGTTCTTC	TRBJ2-1	.	TRBV5-6	.
CSVEERTGSTEAFF	TGCAGCGTTGAGGAGCGTACAGGGAGCACTGAAGCTTTCTTT	TRBJ1-1	.	TRBV29-1	few
CASSPGWHEQYF	TGTGCCAGCAGTCCAGGGTGGCACGAGCAGTACTTC	TRBJ2-7	.	TRBV28	.
CASSLEQGTEAFF	TGTGCCAGCAGCTTAGAACAGGGTACTGAAGCTTTCTTT	TRBJ1-1	.	TRBV7-6	few
CASNVRNSGRTNTGELFF	TGCGCCAGCAACGTTAGGAATAGCGGGAGAACGAACACCGGGGAGCTGTTTTTT	TRBJ2-2	TRBD2	TRBV5-1	.
CASSPSTDTQYF	TGTGCCAGCTCACCTTCCACAGATACGCAGTATTTT	TRBJ2-3	.	TRBV18	.
CASSLAAGRATNEQFF	TGCGCCAGCAGCTTGGCGGCAGGAAGGGCAACCAATGAGCAGTTCTTC	TRBJ2-1	.	TRBV5-1	.
CATLRDITHTDTQYF	TGTGCCACCCTCCGGGACATAACACACACAGATACGCAGTATTTT	TRBJ2-3	.	TRBV6-5	.
CASSVVGTSDHEQFF	TGTGCCAGCAGCGTAGTGGGGACTAGCGACCATGAGCAGTTCTTC	TRBJ2-1	TRBD2	TRBV9	.
CASSVQYAQYF	TGCGCCAGCAGTGTACAGTACGCGCAGTATTTT	TRBJ2-3	.	TRBV10-2	.
CASSSLLAGLSYEQYF	TGTGCCAGCAGCTCCCTTCTAGCGGGGCTATCCTACGAGCAGTACTTC	TRBJ2-7	TRBD2	TRBV7-9	.
CASWGGTEAFF	TGTGCCAGCTGGGGGGGCACTGAAGCTTTCTTT	TRBJ1-1	.	TRBV28	.
CASSQKFSYEQYF	TGTGCCAGCAGCCAAAAATTCTCCTACGAGCAGTACTTC	TRBJ2-7	.	TRBV14	.
CASSISWDLRRYPHHF	TGTGCCAGTAGTATATCGTGGGACCTCCGTCGTTATCCGCACCACTTT	TRBJ1-6	.	TRBV19	.
CASSWGGQGQEQFF	TGCGCCAGCAGCTGGGGGGGACAGGGGCAGGAGCAGTTCTTC	TRBJ2-1	TRBD1	TRBV5-1	.
CASSNTGYTDTQYF	TGTGCCAGCAGCAACACAGGGTACACAGATACGCAGTATTTT	TRBJ2-3	.	TRBV6-5	once
CASSLYGNPLVTGELFF	TGTGCCAGCAGTTTATATGGGAATCCTCTAGTCACCGGGGAGCTGTTTTTT	TRBJ2-2	.	TRBV27	.
CASSGTANTEAFF	TGTGCCAGCAGCGGGACAGCGAACACTGAAGCTTTCTTT	TRBJ1-1	TRBD1	TRBV7-8	few
CAWSSFRGRNSPLHF	TGTGCCTGGAGTAGTTTCAGGGGTAGAAATTCACCCCTCCACTTT	TRBJ1-6	.	TRBV30	.
CASNQVAASYGYTF	TGTGCCAGCAATCAGGTGGCAGCTTCCTATGGCTACACCTTC	TRBJ1-2	.	TRBV2	.
CASSLRQGAGFDEQFF	TGTGCCAGCAGCCTACGACAGGGGGCGGGATTCGATGAGCAGTTCTTC	TRBJ2-1	TRBD1	TRBV14	once
CASSSGGSRYNEQFF	TGTGCCAGCAGCTCTGGAGGATCTAGGTACAATGAGCAGTTCTTC	TRBJ2-1	.	TRBV11-3	.
CASSPTNYGYTF	TGTGCCAGCAGCCCGACTAACTATGGCTACACCTTC	TRBJ1-2	.	TRBV11-2	.
CASSQGGQGEETQYF	TGTGCCAGCAGCCAAGGGGGACAGGGCGAAGAGACCCAGTACTTC	TRBJ2-5	TRBD1	TRBV7-9	.
CASSVGAGRHEQYF	TGTGCCAGCAGCGTAGGTGCAGGGCGGCACGAGCAGTACTTC	TRBJ2-7	.	TRBV9	.
CASSADSTLQGYGYTF	TGTGCCAGCAGTGCTGACAGTACCCTACAAGGATATGGCTACACCTTC	TRBJ1-2	.	TRBV6-1	.
CASSLVGGTAKAEQYF	TGCGCCAGCAGCTTGGTGGGCGGGACAGCCAAGGCCGAGCAGTACTTC	TRBJ2-7	.	TRBV5-1	.
CASSATGDTEAFF	TGTGCCAGCAGCGCAACAGGGGACACTGAAGCTTTCTTT	TRBJ1-1	TRBD1	TRBV7-3	.
CASSPPPGMSTGELFF	TGTGCCAGCAGTCCCCCCCCAGGAATGAGCACCGGGGAGCTGTTTTTT	TRBJ2-2	.	TRBV28	.
CASGQGALNTEAFF	TGTGCCAGTGGACAGGGGGCTTTGAACACTGAAGCTTTCTTT	TRBJ1-1	TRBD1	TRBV28	.
CSASLPGEQYF	TGCAGTGCTAGTCTTCCCGGGGAGCAGTACTTC	TRBJ2-7	.	TRBV20-1	.
CASSFRDRSYEQYF	TGTGCCAGCAGTTTCCGGGACAGATCCTACGAGCAGTACTTC	TRBJ2-7	TRBD1	TRBV27	.
CASSRQVTSYEQYF	TGTGCCAGCAGCCGACAGGTGACCTCCTACGAGCAGTACTTC	TRBJ2-7	.	TRBV5-4	once